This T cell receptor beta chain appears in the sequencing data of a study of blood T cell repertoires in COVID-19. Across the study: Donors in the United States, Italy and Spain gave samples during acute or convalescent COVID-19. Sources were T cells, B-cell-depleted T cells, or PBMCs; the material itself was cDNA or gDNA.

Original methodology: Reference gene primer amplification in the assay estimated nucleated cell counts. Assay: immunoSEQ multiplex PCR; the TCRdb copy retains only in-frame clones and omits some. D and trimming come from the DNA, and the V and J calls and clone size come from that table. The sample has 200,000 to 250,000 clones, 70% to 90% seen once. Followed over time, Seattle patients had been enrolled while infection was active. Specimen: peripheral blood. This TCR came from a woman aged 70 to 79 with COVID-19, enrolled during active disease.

DNA of the CDR3: TGTGCCAGCAGCCAAGGCGGGGGAGACCGGGGCGAGCAGTACTTC. Encoded protein: CASSQGGGDRGEQYF. This chain uses TRBV11-3 with TRBJ2-7; 7 bases map to TRBD2. CDR3 size: 15 residues. The trim removed 5 bases at V and 6 bases at J, leaving 13 bases unmatched. CDR1 and CDR2 (germline): SGHNT, YENEEA.